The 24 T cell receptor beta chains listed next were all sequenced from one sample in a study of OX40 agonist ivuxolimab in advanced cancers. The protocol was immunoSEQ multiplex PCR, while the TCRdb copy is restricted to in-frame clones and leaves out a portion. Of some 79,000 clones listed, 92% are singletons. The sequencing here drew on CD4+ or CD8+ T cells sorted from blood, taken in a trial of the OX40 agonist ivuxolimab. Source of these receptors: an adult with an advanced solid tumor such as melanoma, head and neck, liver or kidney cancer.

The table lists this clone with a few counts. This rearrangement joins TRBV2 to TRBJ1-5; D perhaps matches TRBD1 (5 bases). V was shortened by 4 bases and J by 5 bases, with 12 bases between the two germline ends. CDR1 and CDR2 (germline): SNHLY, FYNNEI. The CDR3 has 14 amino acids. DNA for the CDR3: TGTGCCAGCAGTGCAAGACAGATAGATCAGCCCCAGCATTTT. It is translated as CASSARQIDQPQHF.

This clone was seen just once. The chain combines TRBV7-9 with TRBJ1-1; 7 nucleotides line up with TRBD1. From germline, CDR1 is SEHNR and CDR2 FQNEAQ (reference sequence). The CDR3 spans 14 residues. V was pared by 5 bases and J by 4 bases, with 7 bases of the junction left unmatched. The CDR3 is CASSGQGGTTEAFF. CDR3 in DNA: TGTGCCAGCAGCGGCCAGGGGGGGACCACTGAAGCTTTCTTT.

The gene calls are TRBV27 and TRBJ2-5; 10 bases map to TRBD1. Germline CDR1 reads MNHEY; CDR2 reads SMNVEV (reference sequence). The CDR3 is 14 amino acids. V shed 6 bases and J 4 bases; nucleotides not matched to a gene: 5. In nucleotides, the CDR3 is TGTGCCAGCAGGCCGACAGGGGGCGTAGAGACCCAGTACTTC. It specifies CASRPTGGVETQYF.

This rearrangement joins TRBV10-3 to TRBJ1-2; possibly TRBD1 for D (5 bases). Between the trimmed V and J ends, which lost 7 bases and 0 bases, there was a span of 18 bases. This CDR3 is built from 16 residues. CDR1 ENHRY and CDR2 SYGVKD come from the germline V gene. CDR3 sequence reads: CAINPSGLRANYGYTF. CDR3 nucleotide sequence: TGTGCCATCAACCCCTCAGGGTTACGGGCTAACTATGGCTACACCTTC.

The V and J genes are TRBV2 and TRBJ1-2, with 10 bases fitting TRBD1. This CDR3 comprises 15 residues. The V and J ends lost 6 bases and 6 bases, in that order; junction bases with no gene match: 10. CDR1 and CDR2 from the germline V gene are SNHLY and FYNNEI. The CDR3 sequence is CASSLYRGTGDGYTF. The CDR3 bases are TGTGCCAGCAGCCTCTATAGAGGGACAGGGGATGGCTACACCTTC.

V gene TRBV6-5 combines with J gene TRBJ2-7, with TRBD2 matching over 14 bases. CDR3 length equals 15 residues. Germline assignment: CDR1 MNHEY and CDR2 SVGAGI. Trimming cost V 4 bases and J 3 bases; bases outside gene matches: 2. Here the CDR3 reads CASSLGLAGGYEQYF. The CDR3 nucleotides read TGTGCCAGCAGTTTAGGACTAGCGGGAGGCTACGAGCAGTACTTC.

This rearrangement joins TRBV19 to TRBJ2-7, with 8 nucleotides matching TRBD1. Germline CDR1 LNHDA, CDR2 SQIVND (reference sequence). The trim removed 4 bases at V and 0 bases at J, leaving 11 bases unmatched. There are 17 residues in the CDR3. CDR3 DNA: TGTGCCAGTAGTACCGCCCGGGACAGGCAACTCTCCTACGAGCAGTACTTC. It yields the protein CASSTARDRQLSYEQYF.

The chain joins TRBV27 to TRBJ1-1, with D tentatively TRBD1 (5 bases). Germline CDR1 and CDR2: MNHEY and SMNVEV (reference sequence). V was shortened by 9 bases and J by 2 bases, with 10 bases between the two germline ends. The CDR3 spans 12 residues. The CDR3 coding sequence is TGTGCCAGAAGGGACTTCAACACTGAAGCTTTCTTT. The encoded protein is CARRDFNTEAFF.

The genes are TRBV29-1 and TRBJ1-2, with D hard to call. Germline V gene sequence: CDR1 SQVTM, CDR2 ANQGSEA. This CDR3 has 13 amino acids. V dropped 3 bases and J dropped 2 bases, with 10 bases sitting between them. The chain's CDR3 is CSVDRSDNYGYTF. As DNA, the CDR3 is TGCAGCGTTGACCGGTCAGACAACTATGGCTACACCTTC. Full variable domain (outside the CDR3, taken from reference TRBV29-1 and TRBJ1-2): SAVISQKPSRDICQRGTSLTIQCQVDSQVTMMFWYRQQPGQSLTLIATANQGSEATYESGFVIDKFPISRPNLTFSTLTVSNMSPEDSSIYLCSVDRSDNYGYTFGSGTRLTVV.

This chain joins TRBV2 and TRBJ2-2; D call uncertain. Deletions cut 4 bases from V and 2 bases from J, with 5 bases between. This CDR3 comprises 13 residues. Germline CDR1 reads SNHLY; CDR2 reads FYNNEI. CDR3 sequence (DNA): TGTGCCAGCAGTGGCGATAACACCGGGGAGCTGTTTTTT. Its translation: CASSGDNTGELFF.

In nucleotides, the CDR3 is TGTGCCAGCAGCCCACAGGGGGATGGCGAAAAACTGTTTTTT. This gives the protein CASSPQGDGEKLFF. The V call is TRBV7-9, the J call TRBJ1-4; 8 bases map to TRBD1. V lost 5 bases and J lost 8; bases outside the gene matches: 7. Germline V gene lookup returns CDR1 SEHNR and CDR2 FQNEAQ (reference sequence). The CDR3 has 14 amino acids.

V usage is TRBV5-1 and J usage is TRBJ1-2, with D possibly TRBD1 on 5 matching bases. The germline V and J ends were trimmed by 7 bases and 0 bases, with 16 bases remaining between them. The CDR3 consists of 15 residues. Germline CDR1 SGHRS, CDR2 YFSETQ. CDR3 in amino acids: CASQTGTPTNYGYTF. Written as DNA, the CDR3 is TGCGCCAGCCAGACCGGGACGCCGACTAACTATGGCTACACCTTC.

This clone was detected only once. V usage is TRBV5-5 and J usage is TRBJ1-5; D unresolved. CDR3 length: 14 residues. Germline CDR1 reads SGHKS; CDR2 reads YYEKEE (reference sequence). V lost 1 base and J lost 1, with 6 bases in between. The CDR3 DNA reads TGTGCCAGCAGCTTGAGAGAGAGCAATCAGCCCCAGCATTTT. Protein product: CASSLRESNQPQHF.

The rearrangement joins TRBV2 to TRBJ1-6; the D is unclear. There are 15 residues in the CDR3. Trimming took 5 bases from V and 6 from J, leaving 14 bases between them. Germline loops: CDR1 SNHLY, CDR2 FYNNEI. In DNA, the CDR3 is TGTGCCAGCAGTCTTAATGTAGGAGGTAATTCACCCCTCCACTTT. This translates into CASSLNVGGNSPLHF.

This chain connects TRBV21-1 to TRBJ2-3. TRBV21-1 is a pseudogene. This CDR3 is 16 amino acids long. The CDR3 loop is CASGFSRSSSTDTQYF. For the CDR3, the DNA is TGTGCCTCAGGTTTTAGCAGATCTTCTAGCACAGATACGCAGTATTTT.

CDR3: CASSLTGNEQYF. CDR3 bases: TGTGCCAGCAGCTTAACAGGGAATGAGCAGTACTTC. This chain uses TRBV7-2 with TRBJ2-7, with TRBD1 as a possible D gene (6 bases). CDR3 length: 12 amino acids. V gave up 2 bases and J gave up 7 bases, with 9 bases separating them. Germline CDR1 SGHTA, CDR2 FQGNSA. Drawing the rest from reference TRBV7-2 and TRBJ2-7, the complete variable domain is GAGVSQSPSNKVTEKGKDVELRCDPISGHTALYWYRQSLGQGLEFLIYFQGNSAPDKSGLPSDRFSAERTGGSVSTLTIQRTQQEDSAVYLCASSLTGNEQYFGPGTRLTVT.

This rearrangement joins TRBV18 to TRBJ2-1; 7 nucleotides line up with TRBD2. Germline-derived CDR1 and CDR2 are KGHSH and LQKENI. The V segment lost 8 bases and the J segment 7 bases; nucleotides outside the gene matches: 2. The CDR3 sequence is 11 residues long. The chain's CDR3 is CASGRENEQFF. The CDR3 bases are TGTGCCAGCGGGAGGGAGAATGAGCAGTTCTTC.

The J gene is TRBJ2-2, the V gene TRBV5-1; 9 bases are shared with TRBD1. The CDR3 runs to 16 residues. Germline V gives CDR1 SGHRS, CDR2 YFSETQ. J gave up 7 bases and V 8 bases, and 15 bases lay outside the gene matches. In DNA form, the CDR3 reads TGCGCCAGTACTCCCGGGACAGGGAGTGATATCGGGGAGCTGTTTTTT. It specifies CASTPGTGSDIGELFF.

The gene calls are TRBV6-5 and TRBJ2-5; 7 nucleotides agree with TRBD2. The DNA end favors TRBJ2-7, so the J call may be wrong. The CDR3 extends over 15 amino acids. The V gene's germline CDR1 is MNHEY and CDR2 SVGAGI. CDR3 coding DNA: TGTGCCAGCAGTTACTCGACTAGCACGGGGAGCGAGCAGTACTTC. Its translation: CASSYSTSTGSEQYF.

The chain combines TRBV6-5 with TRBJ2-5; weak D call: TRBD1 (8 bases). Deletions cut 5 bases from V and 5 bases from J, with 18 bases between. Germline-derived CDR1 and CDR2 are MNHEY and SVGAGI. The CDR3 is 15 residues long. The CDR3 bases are TGTGCCAGCAGTCCTGGACAGGGAGGGGGGGAGACCCAGTACTTC. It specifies CASSPGQGGGETQYF.

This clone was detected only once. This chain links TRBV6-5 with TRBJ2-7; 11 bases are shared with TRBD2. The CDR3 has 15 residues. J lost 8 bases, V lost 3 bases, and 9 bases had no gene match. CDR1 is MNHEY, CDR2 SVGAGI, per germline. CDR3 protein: CASSYTSGGPSQQYF. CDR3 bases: TGTGCCAGCAGTTATACTAGCGGGGGACCGAGCCAGCAGTACTTC.

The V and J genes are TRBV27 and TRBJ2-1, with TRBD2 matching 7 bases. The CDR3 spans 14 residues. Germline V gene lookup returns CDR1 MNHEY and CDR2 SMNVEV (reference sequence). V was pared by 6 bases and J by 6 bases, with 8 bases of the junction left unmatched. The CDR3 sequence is CASRLAGAGNEQFF. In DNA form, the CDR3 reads TGTGCCAGCAGGCTGGCGGGAGCGGGCAATGAGCAGTTCTTC.

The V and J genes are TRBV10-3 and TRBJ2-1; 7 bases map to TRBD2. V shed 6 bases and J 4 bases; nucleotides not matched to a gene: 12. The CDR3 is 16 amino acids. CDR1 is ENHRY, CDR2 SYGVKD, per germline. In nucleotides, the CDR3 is TGTGCCATCAGGCGGGGAGGGGCGGGAACTTACAATGAGCAGTTCTTC. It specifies CAIRRGGAGTYNEQFF.

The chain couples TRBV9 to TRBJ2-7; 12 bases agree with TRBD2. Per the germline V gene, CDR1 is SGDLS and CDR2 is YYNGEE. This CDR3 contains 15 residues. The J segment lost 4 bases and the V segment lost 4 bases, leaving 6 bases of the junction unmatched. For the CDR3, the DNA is TGTGCCAGCAGCCCCGGGACTAGCGGGTATTACGAGCAGTACTTC. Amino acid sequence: CASSPGTSGYYEQYF.